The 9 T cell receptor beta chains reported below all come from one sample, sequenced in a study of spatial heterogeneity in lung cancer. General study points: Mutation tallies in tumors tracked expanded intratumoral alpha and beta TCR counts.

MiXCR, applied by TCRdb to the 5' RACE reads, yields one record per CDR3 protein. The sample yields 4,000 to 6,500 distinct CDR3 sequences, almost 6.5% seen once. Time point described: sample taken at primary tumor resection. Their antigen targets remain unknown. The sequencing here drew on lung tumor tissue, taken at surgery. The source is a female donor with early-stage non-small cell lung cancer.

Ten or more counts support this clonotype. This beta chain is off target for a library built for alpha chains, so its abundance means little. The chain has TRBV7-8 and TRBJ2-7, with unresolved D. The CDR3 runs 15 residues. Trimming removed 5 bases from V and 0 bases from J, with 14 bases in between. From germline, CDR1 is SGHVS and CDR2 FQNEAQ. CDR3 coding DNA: TGTGCCAGCAGCCCCGCAGGTCTCCTCTCCTACGAGCAGTACTTC. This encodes CASSPAGLLSYEQYF.

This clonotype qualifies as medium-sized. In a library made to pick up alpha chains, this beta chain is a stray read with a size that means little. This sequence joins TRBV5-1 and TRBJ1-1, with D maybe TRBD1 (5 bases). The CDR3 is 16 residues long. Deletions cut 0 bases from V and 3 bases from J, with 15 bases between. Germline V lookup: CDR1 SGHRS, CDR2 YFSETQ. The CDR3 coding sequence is TGCGCCAGCAGCTTGGTTCTTGGGGGGTCGGACACTGAAGCTTTCTTT. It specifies CASSLVLGGSDTEAFF.

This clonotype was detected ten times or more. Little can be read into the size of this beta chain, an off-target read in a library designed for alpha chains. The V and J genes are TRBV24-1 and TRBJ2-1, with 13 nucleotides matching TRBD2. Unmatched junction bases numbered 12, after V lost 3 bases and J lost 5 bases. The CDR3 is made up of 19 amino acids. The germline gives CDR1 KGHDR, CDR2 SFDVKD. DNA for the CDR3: TGTGCCACCAGTGATCTACCTGGAGCGGGACTAGCGGGACACAATGAGCAGTTCTTC. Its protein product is CATSDLPGAGLAGHNEQFF.

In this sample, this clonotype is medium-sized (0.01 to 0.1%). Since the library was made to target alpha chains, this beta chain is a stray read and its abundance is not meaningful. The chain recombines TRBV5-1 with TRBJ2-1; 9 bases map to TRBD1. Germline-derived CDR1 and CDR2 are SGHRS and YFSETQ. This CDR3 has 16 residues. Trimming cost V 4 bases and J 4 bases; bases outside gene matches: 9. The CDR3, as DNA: TGCGCCAGCAGCCCTGCACAGGGGGCTGGATACAATGAGCAGTTCTTC. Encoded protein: CASSPAQGAGYNEQFF. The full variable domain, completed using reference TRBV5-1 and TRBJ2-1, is KAGVTQTPRYLIKTRGQQVTLSCSPISGHRSVSWYQQTPGQGLQFLFEYFSETQRNKGNFPGRFSGRQFSNSRSEMNVSTLELGDSALYLCASSPAQGAGYNEQFFGPGTRLTVL.

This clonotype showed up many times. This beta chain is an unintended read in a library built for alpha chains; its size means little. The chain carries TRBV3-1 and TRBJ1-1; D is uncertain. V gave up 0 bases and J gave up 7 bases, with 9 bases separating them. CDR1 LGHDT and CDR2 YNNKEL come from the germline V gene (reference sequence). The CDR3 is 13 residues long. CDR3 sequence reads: CASSQDWDREAFF. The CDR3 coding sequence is TGTGCCAGCAGCCAAGACTGGGATCGTGAAGCTTTCTTT.

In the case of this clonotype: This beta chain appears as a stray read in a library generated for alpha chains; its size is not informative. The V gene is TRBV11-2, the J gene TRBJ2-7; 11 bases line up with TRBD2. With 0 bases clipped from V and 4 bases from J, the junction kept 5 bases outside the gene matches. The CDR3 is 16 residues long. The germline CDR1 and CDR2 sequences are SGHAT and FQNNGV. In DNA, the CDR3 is TGTGCCAGCAGCTTAGACGGGACTAGCGGTTTATACGAGCAGTACTTC. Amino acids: CASSLDGTSGLYEQYF.

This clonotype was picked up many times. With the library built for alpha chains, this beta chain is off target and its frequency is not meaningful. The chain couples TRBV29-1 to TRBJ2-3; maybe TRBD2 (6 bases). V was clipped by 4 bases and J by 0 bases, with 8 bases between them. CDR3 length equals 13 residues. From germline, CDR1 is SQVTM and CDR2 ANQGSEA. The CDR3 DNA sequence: TGCAGCGTTGGGAGGGGAAGCACAGATACGCAGTATTTT. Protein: CSVGRGSTDTQYF.

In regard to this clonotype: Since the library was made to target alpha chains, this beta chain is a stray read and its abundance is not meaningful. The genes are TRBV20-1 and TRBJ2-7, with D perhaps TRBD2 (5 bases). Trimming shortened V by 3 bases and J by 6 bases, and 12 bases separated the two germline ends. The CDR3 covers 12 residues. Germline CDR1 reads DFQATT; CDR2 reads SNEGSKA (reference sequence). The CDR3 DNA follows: TGCAGTGCTAGTATGGCTAGCCCCGAGCAGTACTTC. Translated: CSASMASPEQYF.

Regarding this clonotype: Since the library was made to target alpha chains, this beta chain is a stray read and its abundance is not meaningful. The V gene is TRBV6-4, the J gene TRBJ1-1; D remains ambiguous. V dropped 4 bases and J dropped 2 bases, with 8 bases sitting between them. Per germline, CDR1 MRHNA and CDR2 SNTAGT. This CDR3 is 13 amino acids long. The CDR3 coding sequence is TGTGCCAGCAGTGCGGAGGAAAACACTGAAGCTTTCTTT. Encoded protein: CASSAEENTEAFF.